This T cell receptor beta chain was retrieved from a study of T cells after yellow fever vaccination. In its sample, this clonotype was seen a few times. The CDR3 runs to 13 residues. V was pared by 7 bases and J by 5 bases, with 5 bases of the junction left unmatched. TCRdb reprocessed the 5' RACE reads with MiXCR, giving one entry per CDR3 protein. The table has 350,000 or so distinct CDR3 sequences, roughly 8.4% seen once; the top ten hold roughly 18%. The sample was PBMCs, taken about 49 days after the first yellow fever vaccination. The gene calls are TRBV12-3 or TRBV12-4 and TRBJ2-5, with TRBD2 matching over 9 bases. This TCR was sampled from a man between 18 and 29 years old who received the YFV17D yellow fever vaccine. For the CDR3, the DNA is TGTGCCAGCAACCGGCTAGCGGGGGAGACCCAGTACTTC. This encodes CASNRLAGETQYF.